These T cell receptor beta chains were read from a single sample in a study of control samples from healthy donors and cancer patients. The method was immunoSEQ multiplex PCR; TCRdb's version includes in-frame clones alone and lacks a portion of them. Altogether roughly 140,000 clones are present, approximately 91% being singletons, with the ten largest covering over 4.5%. Sequencing input: blood. These receptors all come from a man between 25 and 39 years old in good health. The CDR3 runs from the conserved cysteine through the conserved F or W. D genes are given only for firm matches.

D gene: NA; J gene: TRBJ2-7; V gene: TRBV4-3; CDR3 protein: CASSQTDADYEQYF; CDR3 DNA: TGCGCCAGCAGCCAAACGGACGCAGACTACGAGCAGTACTTC
D gene: NA; J gene: TRBJ1-2; V gene: TRBV2; CDR3 protein: CASRNQAYNYGYTF; CDR3 DNA: TGTGCCAGCAGAAATCAAGCGTATAACTATGGCTACACCTTC
D gene: NA; J gene: TRBJ2-1; V gene: TRBV19; CDR3 protein: CASTTGYNEQFF; CDR3 DNA: TGTGCCAGTACCACAGGGTACAATGAGCAGTTCTTC
D gene: NA; J gene: TRBJ2-3; V gene: TRBV11-1; CDR3 protein: CASSPVAGTQYF; CDR3 DNA: TGTGCCAGCAGCCCCGTTGCTGGTACGCAGTATTTT
D gene: NA; J gene: TRBJ2-7; V gene: TRBV7-9; CDR3 protein: CASTFNVGNPYEQYF; CDR3 DNA: TGTGCCAGCACCTTTAATGTCGGTAACCCCTACGAGCAGTACTTC
D gene: NA; J gene: TRBJ1-4; V gene: TRBV10-3; CDR3 protein: CAVRAPEKSEELFF; CDR3 DNA: TGTGCCGTCCGGGCGCCGGAGAAAAGTGAGGAACTGTTTTTT
D gene: NA; J gene: TRBJ1-1; V gene: TRBV7-9; CDR3 protein: CASIMEGATEAFF; CDR3 DNA: TGTGCCAGCATAATGGAGGGAGCCACTGAAGCTTTCTTT
D gene: NA; J gene: TRBJ2-5; V gene: TRBV12-5; CDR3 protein: CASGYAAGETQYF; CDR3 DNA: TGTGCTAGTGGTTATGCCGCTGGAGAGACCCAGTACTTC
D gene: TRBD1; J gene: TRBJ1-1; V gene: TRBV14; CDR3 protein: CASSHSPGGTEAFF; CDR3 DNA: TGTGCCAGCAGCCACAGTCCAGGGGGCACTGAAGCTTTCTTT
D gene: NA; J gene: TRBJ1-5; V gene: TRBV29-1; CDR3 protein: CSERGGNQPQHF; CDR3 DNA: TGCAGCGAGAGAGGGGGCAATCAGCCCCAGCATTTT
D gene: NA; J gene: TRBJ1-2; V gene: TRBV12-3/TRBV12-4; CDR3 protein: CASSLAGLAGYTF; CDR3 DNA: TGTGCCAGCAGTTTAGCAGGCCTCGCTGGCTACACCTTC
D gene: TRBD1; J gene: TRBJ1-2; V gene: TRBV28; CDR3 protein: CASNLPGGGYTF; CDR3 DNA: TGTGCCAGCAACCTCCCAGGGGGTGGCTACACCTTC
D gene: NA; J gene: TRBJ1-2; V gene: TRBV4-3; CDR3 protein: CASSQVSTSGYGYTF; CDR3 DNA: TGCGCCAGCAGCCAAGTCTCCACTTCAGGGTATGGCTACACCTTC